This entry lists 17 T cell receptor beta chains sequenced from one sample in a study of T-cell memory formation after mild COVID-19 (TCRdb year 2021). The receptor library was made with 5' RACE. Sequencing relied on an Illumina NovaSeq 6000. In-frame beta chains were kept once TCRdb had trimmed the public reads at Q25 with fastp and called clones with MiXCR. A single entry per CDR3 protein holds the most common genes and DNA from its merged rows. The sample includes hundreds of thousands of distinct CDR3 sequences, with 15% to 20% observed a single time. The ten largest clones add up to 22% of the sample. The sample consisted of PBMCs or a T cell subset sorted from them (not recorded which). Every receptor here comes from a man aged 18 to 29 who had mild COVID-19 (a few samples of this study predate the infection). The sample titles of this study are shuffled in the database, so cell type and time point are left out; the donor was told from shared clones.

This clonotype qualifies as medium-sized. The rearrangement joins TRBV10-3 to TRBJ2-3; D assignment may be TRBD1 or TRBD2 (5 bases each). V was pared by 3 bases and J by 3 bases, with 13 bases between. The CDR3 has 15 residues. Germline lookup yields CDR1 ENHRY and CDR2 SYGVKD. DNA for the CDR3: TGTGCCATCAGTGACCCCGGGACCCGAACAGATACGCAGTATTTT. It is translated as CAISDPGTRTDTQYF.

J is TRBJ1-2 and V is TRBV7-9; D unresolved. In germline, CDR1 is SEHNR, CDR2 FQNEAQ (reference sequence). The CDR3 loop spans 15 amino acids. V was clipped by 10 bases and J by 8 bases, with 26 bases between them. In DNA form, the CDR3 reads TGTGCCACCGCACTTAGGGTTGGTGTTCGAGAAGGCTACACCTTC. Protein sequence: CATALRVGVREGYTF. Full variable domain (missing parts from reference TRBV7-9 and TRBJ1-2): DTGVSQNPRHKITKRGQNVTFRCDPISEHNRLYWYRQTLGQGPEFLTYFQNEAQLEKSRLLSDRFSAERPKGSFSTLEIQRTEQGDSAMYLCATALRVGVREGYTFGSGTRLTVV.

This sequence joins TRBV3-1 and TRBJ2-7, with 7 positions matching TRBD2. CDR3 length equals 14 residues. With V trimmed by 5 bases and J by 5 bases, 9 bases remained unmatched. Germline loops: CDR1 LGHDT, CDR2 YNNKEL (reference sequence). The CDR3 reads CASSYPGGTHEQYF. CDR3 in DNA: TGTGCCAGCAGCTACCCGGGGGGTACCCACGAGCAGTACTTC.

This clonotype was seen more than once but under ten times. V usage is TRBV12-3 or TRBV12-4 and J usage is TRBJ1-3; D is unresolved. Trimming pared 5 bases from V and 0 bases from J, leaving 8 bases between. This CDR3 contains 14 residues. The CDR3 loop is CASSHRSSGNTIYF. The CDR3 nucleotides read TGTGCCAGCAGTCACCGGAGCTCTGGAAACACCATATATTTT.

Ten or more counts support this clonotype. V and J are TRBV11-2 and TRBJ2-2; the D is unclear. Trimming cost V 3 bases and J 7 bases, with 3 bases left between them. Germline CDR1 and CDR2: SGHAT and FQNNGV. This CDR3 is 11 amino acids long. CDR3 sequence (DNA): TGTGCCAGCAGCTTTTTCGGGGAGCTGTTTTTT. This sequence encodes CASSFFGELFF.

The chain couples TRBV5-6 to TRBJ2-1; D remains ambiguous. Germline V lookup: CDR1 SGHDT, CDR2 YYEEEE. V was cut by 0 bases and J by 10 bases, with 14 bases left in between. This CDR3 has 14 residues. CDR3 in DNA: TGTGCCAGCAGCTTGGCCTCGGATTTAGGGGAGCAGTTCTTC. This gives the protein CASSLASDLGEQFF. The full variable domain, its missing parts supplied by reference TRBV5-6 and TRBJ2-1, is DAGVTQSPTHLIKTRGQQVTLRCSPKSGHDTVSWYQQALGQGPQFIFQYYEEEERQRGNFPDRFSGHQFPNYSSELNVNALLLGDSALYLCASSLASDLGEQFFGPGTRLTVL.

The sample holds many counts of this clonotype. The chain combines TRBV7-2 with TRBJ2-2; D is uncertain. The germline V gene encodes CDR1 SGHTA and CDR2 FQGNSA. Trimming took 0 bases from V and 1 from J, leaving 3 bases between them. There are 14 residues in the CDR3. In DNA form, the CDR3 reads TGTGCCAGCAGCTTAGCGGGGAACACCGGGGAGCTGTTTTTT. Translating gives CASSLAGNTGELFF.

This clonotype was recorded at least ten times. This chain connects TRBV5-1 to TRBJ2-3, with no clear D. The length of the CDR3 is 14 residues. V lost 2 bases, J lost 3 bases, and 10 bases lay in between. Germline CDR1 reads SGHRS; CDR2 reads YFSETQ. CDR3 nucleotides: TGCGCCAGCAGCTTTGCGCTGGTTACAGATACGCAGTATTTT. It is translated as CASSFALVTDTQYF.

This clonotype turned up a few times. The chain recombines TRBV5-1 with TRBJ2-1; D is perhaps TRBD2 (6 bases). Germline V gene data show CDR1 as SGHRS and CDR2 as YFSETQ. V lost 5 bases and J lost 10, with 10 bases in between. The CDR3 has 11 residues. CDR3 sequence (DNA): TGCGCCAGCAGGGAGGCGGGGGAGCAGTTCTTC. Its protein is CASREAGEQFF.

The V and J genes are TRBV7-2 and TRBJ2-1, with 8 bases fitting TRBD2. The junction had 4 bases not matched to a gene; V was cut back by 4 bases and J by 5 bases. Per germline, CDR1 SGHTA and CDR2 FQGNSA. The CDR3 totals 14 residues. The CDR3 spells CASSSGGSDNEQFF. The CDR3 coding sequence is TGTGCCAGCAGCTCGGGAGGGTCCGACAATGAGCAGTTCTTC.

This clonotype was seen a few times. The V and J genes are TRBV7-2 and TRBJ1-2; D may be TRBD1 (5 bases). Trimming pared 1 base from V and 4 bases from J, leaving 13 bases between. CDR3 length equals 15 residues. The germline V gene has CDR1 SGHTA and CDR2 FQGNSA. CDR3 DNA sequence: TGTGCCAGCAGCTTAGGCCAGGGTCTAGTCTATGGCTACACCTTC. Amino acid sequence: CASSLGQGLVYGYTF.

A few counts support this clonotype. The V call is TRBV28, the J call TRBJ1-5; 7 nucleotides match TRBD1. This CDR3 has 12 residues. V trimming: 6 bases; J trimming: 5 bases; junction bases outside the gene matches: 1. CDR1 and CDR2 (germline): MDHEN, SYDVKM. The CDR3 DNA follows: TGTGCCAGCAGAACAGGGGATCAGCCCCAGCATTTT. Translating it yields CASRTGDQPQHF.

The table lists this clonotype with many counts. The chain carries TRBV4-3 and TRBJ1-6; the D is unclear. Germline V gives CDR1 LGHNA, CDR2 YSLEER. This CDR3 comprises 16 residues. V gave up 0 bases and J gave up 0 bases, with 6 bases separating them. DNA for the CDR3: TGCGCCAGCAGCCAAGATCGGGGCTCCTATAATTCACCCCTCCACTTT. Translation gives CASSQDRGSYNSPLHF.

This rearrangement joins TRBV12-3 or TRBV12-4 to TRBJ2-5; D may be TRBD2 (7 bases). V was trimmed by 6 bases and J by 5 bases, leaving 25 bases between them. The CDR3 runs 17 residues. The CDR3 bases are TGTGCCAGCAGCCCCCGGGGGGCGGGGGCTGTCCGGGAGACCCAGTACTTC. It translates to CASSPRGAGAVRETQYF.

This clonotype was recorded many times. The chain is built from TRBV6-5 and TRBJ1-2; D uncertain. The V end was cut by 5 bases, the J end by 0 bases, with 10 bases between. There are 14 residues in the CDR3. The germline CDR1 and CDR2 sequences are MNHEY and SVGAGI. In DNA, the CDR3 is TGTGCCAGCAGTCTGGCCCGAGCTAACTATGGCTACACCTTC. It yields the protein CASSLARANYGYTF.

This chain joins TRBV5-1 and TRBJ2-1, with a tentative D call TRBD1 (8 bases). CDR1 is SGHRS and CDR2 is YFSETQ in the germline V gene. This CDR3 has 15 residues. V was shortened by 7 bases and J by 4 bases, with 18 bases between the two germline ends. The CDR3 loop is CASSRGGQEYNEQFF. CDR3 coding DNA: TGCGCCAGCTCCAGGGGGGGACAGGAGTACAATGAGCAGTTCTTC. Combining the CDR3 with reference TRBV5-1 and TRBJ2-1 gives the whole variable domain KAGVTQTPRYLIKTRGQQVTLSCSPISGHRSVSWYQQTPGQGLQFLFEYFSETQRNKGNFPGRFSGRQFSNSRSEMNVSTLELGDSALYLCASSRGGQEYNEQFFGPGTRLTVL.

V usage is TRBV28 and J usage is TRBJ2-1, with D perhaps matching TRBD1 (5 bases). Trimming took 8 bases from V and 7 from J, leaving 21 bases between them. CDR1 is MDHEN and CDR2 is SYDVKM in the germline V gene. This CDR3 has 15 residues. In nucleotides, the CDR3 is TGTGCCAGCCACCGGGCTGGGGCAATGGAGAATGAGCAGTTCTTC. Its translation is CASHRAGAMENEQFF. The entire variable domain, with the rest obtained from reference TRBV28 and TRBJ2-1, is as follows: DVKVTQSSRYLVKRTGEKVFLECVQDMDHENMFWYRQDPGLGLRLIYFSYDVKMKEKGDIPEGYSVSREKKERFSLILESASTNQTSMYLCASHRAGAMENEQFFGPGTRLTVL.